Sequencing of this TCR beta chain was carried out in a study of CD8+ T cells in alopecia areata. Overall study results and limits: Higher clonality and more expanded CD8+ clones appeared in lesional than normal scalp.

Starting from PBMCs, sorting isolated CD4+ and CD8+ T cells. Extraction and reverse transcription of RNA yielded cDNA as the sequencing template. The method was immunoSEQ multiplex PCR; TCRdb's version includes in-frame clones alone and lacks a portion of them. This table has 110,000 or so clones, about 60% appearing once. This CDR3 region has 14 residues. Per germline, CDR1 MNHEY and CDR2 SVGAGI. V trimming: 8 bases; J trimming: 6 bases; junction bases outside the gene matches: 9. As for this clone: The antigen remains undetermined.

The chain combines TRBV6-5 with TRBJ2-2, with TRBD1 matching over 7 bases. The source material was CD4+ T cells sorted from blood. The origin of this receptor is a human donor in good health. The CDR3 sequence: CASRAPQGPGELFF. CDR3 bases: TGTGCCAGCCGCGCTCCACAGGGGCCCGGGGAGCTGTTTTTT.